The T cell receptor beta chain described here comes from a study of blood T cell repertoires in COVID-19. Study overall: Sites in the United States, Italy and Spain provided acute and convalescent COVID-19 samples. T cells, B-cell-depleted T cells, or PBMCs supplied cDNA or gDNA.

V shed 5 bases, J shed 4 bases, and the junction held 7 bases outside the gene matches. Germline CDR1 and CDR2: SEHNR and FQNEAQ (reference sequence). CDR3 length: 15 residues. The data were produced by immunoSEQ multiplex PCR, yet TCRdb's version contains in-frame clones alone and is incomplete. The data hold 390,000 or so clones, with 80% to 90% observed a single time. What was sequenced was peripheral blood. V and J are TRBV7-9 and TRBJ2-2, with 7 bases lining up with TRBD2. The sequence was collected from a woman aged 25-40 years with active or convalescent COVID-19. The CDR3 DNA reads TGTGCCAGCAGCGGACCACCGGGGGGCACCGGGGAGCTGTTTTTT. This codes for CASSGPPGGTGELFF.